This T cell receptor beta chain was recorded in a study of blood T cell repertoires in COVID-19. Looking at the study overall: Both acute and convalescent COVID-19 samples were obtained from the United States, Italy and Spain. In each case, the material was cDNA or gDNA derived from T cells, B-cell-depleted T cells, or PBMCs.

In the study's own analysis: How many nucleated cells were present was estimated from reference gene primer amplification. The method was immunoSEQ multiplex PCR; TCRdb's version includes in-frame clones alone and lacks a portion of them. That table gives V, J and clone size, and the DNA gave D and trimming. The sample lists roughly 49,000 clones, approximately 87% occurring once. The CDR3 is 16 amino acids. V trimming: 7 bases; J trimming: 0 bases; junction bases outside the gene matches: 11. The germline CDR1 and CDR2 sequences are SNHLY and FYNNEI. This sequence joins TRBV2 and TRBJ1-1, with 7 bases aligning to TRBD1. The clonotype was recovered from a human donor in a cohort sampled during active COVID-19. The sample consisted of peripheral blood. This CDR3 is CASNRDREGLNTEAFF. The CDR3 DNA follows: TGTGCCAGCAACCGGGACAGAGAGGGGTTGAACACTGAAGCTTTCTTT. The whole variable domain, filled in from reference TRBV2 and TRBJ1-1, reads EPEVTQTPSHQVTQMGQEVILRCVPISNHLYFYWYRQILGQKVEFLVSFYNNEISEKSEIFDDQFSVERPDGSNFTLKIRSTKLEDSAMYFCASNRDREGLNTEAFFGQGTRLTVV.